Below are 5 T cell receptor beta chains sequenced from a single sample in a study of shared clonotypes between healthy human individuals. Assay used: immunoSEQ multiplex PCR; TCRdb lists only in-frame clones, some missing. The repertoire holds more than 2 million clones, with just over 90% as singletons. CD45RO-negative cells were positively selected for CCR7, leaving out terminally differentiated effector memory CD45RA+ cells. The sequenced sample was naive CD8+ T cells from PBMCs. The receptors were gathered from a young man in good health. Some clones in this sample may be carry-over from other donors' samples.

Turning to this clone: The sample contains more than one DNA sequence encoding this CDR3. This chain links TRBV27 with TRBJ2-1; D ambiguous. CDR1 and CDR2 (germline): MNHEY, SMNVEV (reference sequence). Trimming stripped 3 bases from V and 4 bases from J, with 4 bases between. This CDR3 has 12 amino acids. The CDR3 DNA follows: TGTGCCAGCAGTTTTGGGTACAATGAGCAGTTCTTC. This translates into CASSFGYNEQFF.

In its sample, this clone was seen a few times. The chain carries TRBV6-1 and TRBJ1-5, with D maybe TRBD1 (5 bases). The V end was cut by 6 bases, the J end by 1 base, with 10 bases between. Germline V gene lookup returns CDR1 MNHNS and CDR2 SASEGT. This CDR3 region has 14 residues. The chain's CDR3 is CASRRRDSNQPQHF. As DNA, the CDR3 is TGTGCCAGCAGGCGCCGGGACAGCAATCAGCCCCAGCATTTT.

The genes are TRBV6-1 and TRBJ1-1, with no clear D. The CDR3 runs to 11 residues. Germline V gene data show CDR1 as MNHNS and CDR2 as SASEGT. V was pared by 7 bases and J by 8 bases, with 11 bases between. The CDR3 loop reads CASNKGPEAFF. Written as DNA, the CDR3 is TGTGCCAGCAATAAGGGCCCCGAAGCTTTCTTT.

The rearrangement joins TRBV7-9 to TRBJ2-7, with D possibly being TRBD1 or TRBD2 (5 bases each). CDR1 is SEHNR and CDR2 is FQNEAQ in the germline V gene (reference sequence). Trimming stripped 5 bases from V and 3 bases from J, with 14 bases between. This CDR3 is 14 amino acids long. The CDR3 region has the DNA TGTGCCAGCAGCCCATCAGGGACGGACTACGAGCAGTACTTC. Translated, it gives CASSPSGTDYEQYF.

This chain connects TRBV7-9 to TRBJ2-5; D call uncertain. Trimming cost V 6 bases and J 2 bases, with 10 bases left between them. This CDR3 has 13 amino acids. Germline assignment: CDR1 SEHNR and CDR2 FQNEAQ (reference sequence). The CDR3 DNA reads TGTGCCAGCAGTAGGTCTATTCAAGAGACCCAGTACTTC. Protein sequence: CASSRSIQETQYF.